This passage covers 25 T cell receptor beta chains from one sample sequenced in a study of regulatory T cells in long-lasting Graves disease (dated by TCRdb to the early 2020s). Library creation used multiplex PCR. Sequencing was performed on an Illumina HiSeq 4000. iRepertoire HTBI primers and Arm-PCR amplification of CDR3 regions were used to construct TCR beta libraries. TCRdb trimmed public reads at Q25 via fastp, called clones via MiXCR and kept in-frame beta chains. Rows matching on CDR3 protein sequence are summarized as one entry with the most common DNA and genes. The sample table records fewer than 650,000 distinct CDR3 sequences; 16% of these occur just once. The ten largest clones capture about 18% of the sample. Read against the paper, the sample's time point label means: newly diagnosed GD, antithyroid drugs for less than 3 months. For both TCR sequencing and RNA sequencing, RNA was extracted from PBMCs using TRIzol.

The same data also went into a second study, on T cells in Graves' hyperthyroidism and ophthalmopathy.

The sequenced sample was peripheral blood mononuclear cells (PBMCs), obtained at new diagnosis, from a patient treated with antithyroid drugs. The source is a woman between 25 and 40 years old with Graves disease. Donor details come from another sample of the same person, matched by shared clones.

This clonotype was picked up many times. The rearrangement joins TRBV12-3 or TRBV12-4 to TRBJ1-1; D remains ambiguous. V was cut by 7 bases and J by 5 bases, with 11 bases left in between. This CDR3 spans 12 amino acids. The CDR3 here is CASTKQLTEAFF. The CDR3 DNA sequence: TGTGCCAGCACCAAACAACTAACTGAAGCTTTCTTT.

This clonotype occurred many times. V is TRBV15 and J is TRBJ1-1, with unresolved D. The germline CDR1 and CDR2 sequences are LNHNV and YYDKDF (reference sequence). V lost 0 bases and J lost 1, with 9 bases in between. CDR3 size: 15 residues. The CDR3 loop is CATSRDADSNTEAFF. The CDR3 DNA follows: TGTGCCACCAGCAGAGATGCTGATTCGAACACTGAAGCTTTCTTT.

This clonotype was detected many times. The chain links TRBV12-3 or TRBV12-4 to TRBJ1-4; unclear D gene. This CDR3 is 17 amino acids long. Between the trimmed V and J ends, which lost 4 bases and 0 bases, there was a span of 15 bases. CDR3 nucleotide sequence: TGTGCCAGCAGTTATAGATTCGGCGGAGCAACTAATGAAAAACTGTTTTTT. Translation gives CASSYRFGGATNEKLFF.

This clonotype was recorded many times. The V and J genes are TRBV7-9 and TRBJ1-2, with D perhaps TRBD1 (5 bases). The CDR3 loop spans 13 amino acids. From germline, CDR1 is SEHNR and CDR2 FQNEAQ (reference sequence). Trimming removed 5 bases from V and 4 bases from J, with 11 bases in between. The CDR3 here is CASSRGAVYGYTF. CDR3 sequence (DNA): TGTGCCAGCAGCCGCGGGGCAGTCTATGGCTACACCTTC.

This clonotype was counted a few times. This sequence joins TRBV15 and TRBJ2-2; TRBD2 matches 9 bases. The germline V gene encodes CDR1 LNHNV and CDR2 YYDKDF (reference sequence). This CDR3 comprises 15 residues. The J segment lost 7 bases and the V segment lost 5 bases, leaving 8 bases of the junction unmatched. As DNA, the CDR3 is TGTGCCACCAGCCCGGGACTAGCTGAAAACGGGGAGCTGTTTTTT. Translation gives CATSPGLAENGELFF.

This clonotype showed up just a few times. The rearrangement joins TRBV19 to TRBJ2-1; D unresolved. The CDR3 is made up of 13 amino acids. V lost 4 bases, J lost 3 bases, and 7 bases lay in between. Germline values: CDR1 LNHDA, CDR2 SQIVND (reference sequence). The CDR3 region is CASSTTNYNEQFF. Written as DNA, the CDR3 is TGTGCCAGTAGTACTACAAACTACAATGAGCAGTTCTTC.

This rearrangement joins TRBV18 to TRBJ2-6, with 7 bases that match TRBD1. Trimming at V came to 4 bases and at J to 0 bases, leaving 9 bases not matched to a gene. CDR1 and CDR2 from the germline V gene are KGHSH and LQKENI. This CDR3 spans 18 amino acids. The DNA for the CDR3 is TGTGCCAGCTCACGTACAGGGGCCGCGAACTCTGGGGCCAACGTCCTGACTTTC. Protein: CASSRTGAANSGANVLTF.

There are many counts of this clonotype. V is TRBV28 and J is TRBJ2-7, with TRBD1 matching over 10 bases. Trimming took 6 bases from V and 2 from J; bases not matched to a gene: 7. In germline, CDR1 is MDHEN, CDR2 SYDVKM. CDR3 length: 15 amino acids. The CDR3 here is CASSSTGGWTYEQYF. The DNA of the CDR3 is TGTGCCAGCAGCTCGACAGGGGGCTGGACCTACGAGCAGTACTTC. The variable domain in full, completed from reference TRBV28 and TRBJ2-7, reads DVKVTQSSRYLVKRTGEKVFLECVQDMDHENMFWYRQDPGLGLRLIYFSYDVKMKEKGDIPEGYSVSREKKERFSLILESASTNQTSMYLCASSSTGGWTYEQYFGPGTRLTVT.

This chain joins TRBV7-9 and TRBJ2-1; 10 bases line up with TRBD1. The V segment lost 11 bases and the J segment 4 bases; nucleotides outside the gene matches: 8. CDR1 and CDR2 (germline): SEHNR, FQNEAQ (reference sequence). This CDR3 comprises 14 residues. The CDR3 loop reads CALGPGQGYNEQFF. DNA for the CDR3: TGTGCCTTAGGACCGGGACAGGGGTACAATGAGCAGTTCTTC.

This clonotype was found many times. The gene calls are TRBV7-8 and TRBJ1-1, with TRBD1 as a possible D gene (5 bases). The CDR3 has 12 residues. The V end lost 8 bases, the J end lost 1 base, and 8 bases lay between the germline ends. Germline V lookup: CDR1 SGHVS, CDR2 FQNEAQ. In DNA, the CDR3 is TGTGCCAGCGGGGCCAGGAACACTGAAGCTTTCTTT. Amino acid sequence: CASGARNTEAFF.

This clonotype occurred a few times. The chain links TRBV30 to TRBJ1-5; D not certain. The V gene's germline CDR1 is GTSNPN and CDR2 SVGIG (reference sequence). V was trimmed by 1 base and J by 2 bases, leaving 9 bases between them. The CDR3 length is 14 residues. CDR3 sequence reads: CAWSAGSGNQPQHF. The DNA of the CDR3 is TGTGCCTGGAGTGCTGGGAGTGGCAATCAGCCCCAGCATTTT.

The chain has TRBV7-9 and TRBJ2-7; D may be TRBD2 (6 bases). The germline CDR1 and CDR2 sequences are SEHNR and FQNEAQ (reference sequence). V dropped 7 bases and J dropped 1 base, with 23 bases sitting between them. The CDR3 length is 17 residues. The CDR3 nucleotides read TGTGCCAGCACCAACCCCCCCCATCCAGCGGGTTCCTACGAGCAGTACTTC. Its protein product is CASTNPPHPAGSYEQYF.

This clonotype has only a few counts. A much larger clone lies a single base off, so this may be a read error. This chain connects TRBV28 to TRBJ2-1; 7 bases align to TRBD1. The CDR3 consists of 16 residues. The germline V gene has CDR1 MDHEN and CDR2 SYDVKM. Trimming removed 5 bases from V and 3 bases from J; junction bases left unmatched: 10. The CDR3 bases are TGTGCCAGCAGTGACAAAACCAGGACAGGCTACAATGAGCAGTTCTTC. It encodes CASSDKTRTGYNEQFF.

The CDR3 bases are TGTGCCAGCAGCCCTGCGGGAGGGAACCATGGCTACACCTTC. Its translation: CASSPAGGNHGYTF. V and J are TRBV5-4 and TRBJ1-2; D is undetermined. Looked up from germline, CDR1 is SGHNT and CDR2 is YYREEE (reference sequence). Trimming took 4 bases from V and 6 from J, leaving 16 bases between them. This CDR3 comprises 14 residues.

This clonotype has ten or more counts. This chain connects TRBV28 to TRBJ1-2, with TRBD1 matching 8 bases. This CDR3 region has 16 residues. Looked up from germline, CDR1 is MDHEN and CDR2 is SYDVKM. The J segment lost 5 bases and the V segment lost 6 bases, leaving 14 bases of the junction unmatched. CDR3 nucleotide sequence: TGTGCCAGCAGCTCGACAGGGGCGGCGCGGGGGTATGGCTACACCTTC. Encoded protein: CASSSTGAARGYGYTF.

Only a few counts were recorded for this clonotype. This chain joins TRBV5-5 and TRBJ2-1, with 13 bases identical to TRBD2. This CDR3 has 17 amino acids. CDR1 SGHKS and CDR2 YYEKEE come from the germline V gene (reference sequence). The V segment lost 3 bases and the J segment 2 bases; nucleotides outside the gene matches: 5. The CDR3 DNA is TGTGCCAGCAGCTATAGGACTAGCGGGAGCACCTACAATGAGCAGTTCTTC. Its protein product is CASSYRTSGSTYNEQFF.

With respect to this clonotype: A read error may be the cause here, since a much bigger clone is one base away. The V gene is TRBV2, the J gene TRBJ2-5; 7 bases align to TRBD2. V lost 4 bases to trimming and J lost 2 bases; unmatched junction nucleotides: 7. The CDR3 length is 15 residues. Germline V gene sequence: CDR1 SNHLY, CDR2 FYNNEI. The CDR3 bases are TGTGCCAGCAGTGGGGAGGGCGTGGAGCAAGAGACCCAGTACTTC. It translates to CASSGEGVEQETQYF.

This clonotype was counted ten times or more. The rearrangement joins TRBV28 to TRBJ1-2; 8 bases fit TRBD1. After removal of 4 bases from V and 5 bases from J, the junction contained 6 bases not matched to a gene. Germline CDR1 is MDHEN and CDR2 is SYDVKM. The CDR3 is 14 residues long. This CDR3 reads CASSSGTGPYGYTF. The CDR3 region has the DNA TGTGCCAGCAGTTCCGGGACAGGCCCTTATGGCTACACCTTC.

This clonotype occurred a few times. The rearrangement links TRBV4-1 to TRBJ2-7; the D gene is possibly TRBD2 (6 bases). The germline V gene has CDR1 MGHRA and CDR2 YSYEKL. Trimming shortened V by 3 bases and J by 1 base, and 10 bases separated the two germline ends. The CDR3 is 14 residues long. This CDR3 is CASSQSSGSYEQYF. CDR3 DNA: TGCGCCAGCAGCCAGTCCAGCGGGTCCTACGAGCAGTACTTC.

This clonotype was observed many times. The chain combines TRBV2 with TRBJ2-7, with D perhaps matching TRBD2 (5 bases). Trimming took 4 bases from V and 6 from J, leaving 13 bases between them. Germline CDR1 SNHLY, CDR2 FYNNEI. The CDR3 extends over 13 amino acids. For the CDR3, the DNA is TGTGCCAGCAGTGCCAAGGACGGGATCGAGCAGTACTTC. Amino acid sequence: CASSAKDGIEQYF. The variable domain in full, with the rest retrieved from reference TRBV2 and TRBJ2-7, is EPEVTQTPSHQVTQMGQEVILRCVPISNHLYFYWYRQILGQKVEFLVSFYNNEISEKSEIFDDQFSVERPDGSNFTLKIRSTKLEDSAMYFCASSAKDGIEQYFGPGTRLTVT.

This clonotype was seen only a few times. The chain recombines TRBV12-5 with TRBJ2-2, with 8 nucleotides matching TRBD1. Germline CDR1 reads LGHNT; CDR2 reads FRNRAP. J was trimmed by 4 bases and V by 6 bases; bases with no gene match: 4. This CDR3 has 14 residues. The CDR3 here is CASGNRGSTGELFF. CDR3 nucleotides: TGTGCTAGTGGAAACAGGGGGAGCACCGGGGAGCTGTTTTTT. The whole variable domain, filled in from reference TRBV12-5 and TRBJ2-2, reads DARVTQTPRHKVTEMGQEVTMRCQPILGHNTVFWYRQTMMQGLELLAYFRNRAPLDDSGMPKDRFSAEMPDATLATLKIQPSEPRDSAVYFCASGNRGSTGELFFGEGSRLTVL.

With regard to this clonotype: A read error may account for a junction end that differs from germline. DNA of the CDR3: TGTGCCAGCAGCCCACAGACGGGATCCCACTTC. Encoded protein: CASSPQTGSHF. The chain uses TRBV7-9 and TRBJ2-7, with D maybe TRBD2 (5 bases). This CDR3 comprises 11 residues. Germline CDR1 SEHNR, CDR2 FQNEAQ (reference sequence).

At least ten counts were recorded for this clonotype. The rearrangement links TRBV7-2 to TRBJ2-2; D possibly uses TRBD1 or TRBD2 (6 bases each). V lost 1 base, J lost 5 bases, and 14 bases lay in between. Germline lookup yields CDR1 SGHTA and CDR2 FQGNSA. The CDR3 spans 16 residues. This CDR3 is CASSLGGAGKTGELFF. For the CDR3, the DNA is TGTGCCAGCAGCTTAGGGGGGGCCGGCAAAACCGGGGAGCTGTTTTTT.

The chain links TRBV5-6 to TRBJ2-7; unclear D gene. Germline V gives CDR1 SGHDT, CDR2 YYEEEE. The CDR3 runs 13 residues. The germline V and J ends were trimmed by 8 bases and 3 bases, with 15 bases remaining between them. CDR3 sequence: CASSTQGDYEQYF. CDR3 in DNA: TGTGCCAGTAGTACCCAAGGAGACTACGAGCAGTACTTC.

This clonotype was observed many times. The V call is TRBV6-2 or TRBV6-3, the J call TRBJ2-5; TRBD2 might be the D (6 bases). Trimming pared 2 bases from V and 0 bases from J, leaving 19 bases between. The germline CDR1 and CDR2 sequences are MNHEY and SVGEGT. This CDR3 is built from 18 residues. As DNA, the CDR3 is TGTGCCAGCAGTTACAATAGTGCTCGGGAGACGTACCAAGAGACCCAGTACTTC. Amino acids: CASSYNSARETYQETQYF.